These 10 T cell receptor beta chains were sequenced from one sample in a study of CD8 T cells in ankylosing spondylitis. Overall study findings and caveats: Blood from ankylosing spondylitis patients appeared to carry a characteristic roughly eight-variant TCR beta motif.

These receptors' antigens are unknown. In TCRdb, the 5' RACE reads were re-called with MiXCR into one record per CDR3 protein. Of about 390,000 distinct CDR3 sequences listed, approximately 20% are singletons. Sequenced material: blood, either unsorted or a sorted T cell fraction (not recorded which). All receptors derive from a male donor with ankylosing spondylitis.

This clonotype appeared a few times. V is TRBV5-1 and J is TRBJ2-3; a weak D match, TRBD2 (5 bases). V gave up 7 bases and J gave up 2 bases, with 8 bases separating them. There are 12 residues in the CDR3. Germline V gene sequence: CDR1 SGHRS, CDR2 YFSETQ. CDR3: CASAEDTDTQYF. CDR3 coding DNA: TGCGCCAGCGCGGAGGACACAGATACGCAGTATTTT. The variable domain in full, completed from reference TRBV5-1 and TRBJ2-3, reads KAGVTQTPRYLIKTRGQQVTLSCSPISGHRSVSWYQQTPGQGLQFLFEYFSETQRNKGNFPGRFSGRQFSNSRSEMNVSTLELGDSALYLCASAEDTDTQYFGPGTRLTVL.

This clonotype has more than one count but fewer than ten. The chain carries TRBV25-1 and TRBJ2-3; the D call may be TRBD1 or TRBD2 (5 bases each). V lost 2 bases, J lost 4 bases, and 16 bases lay in between. This CDR3 has 16 residues. The germline gives CDR1 MGHDK, CDR2 SYGVNS. The CDR3 loop is CASSEAGTPSADTQYF. Here the CDR3 DNA reads TGTGCCAGCAGTGAAGCCGGGACCCCGTCCGCAGATACGCAGTATTTT.

This clonotype was detected only a few times. CDR3 bases: TGCAGTGCTAGAGATGGACGACAGGGCAGTAGAAAACTGTTTTTT. It codes for CSARDGRQGSRKLFF. This chain connects TRBV20-1 to TRBJ1-4; 7 positions agree with TRBD1. The CDR3 is 15 residues long. V shed 0 bases and J 10 bases; nucleotides not matched to a gene: 11. Germline loops: CDR1 DFQATT, CDR2 SNEGSKA (reference sequence).

This chain joins TRBV6-1 and TRBJ1-6; the D is unclear. This CDR3 region has 15 residues. V shed 6 bases and J shed 0 bases, with 9 bases lying between them. Germline CDR1 reads MNHNS; CDR2 reads SASEGT. The CDR3 reads CASSQASSYNSPLHF. The CDR3 DNA reads as TGTGCCAGCAGCCAAGCGAGCTCCTATAATTCACCCCTCCACTTT.

This clonotype turned up a few times. The DNA for the CDR3 is TGTGCCAGCAGCGTAATTAGCGGAAGCACAGATACGCAGTATTTT. Protein: CASSVISGSTDTQYF. This chain connects TRBV9 to TRBJ2-3, with TRBD2 as a possible D gene (6 bases). V lost 1 base and J lost 0, with 9 bases in between. Per germline, CDR1 SGDLS and CDR2 YYNGEE. The CDR3 has 15 amino acids. The variable domain in full, completed from reference TRBV9 and TRBJ2-3, reads DSGVTQTPKHLITATGQRVTLRCSPRSGDLSVYWYQQSLDQGLQFLIQYYNGEERAKGNILERFSAQQFPDLHSELNLSSLELGDSALYFCASSVISGSTDTQYFGPGTRLTVL.

The chain recombines TRBV4-2 with TRBJ2-3; D not resolved. Germline lookup yields CDR1 LGHNA and CDR2 YNFKEQ. The V end was cut by 0 bases, the J end by 3 bases, with 13 bases between. The CDR3 extends over 16 amino acids. The CDR3 coding sequence is TGTGCCAGCAGCCAAGAACCCGTACCTACAACAGATACGCAGTATTTT. Translated, it gives CASSQEPVPTTDTQYF.

This clonotype was found a few times. The rearrangement uses TRBV19 and TRBJ2-3; 8 bases align to TRBD1. Germline V gene data show CDR1 as LNHDA and CDR2 as SQIVND (reference sequence). The CDR3 extends over 16 amino acids. The V segment lost 4 bases and the J segment 2 bases; nucleotides outside the gene matches: 8. Written as DNA, the CDR3 is TGTGCCAGTAGTAACGGACAGGGCCGATACACAGATACGCAGTATTTT. This gives the protein CASSNGQGRYTDTQYF. The complete variable domain, with remaining parts taken from reference TRBV19 and TRBJ2-3, reads DGGITQSPKYLFRKEGQNVTLSCEQNLNHDAMYWYRQDPGQGLRLIYYSQIVNDFQKGDIAEGYSVSREKKESFPLTVTSAQKNPTAFYLCASSNGQGRYTDTQYFGPGTRLTVL.

The chain carries TRBV12-3 or TRBV12-4 and TRBJ2-2; 10 bases are a match to TRBD2. J was trimmed by 7 bases and V by 5 bases; bases with no gene match: 10. This CDR3 contains 16 residues. CDR3 in amino acids: CASSEGVAGGHGELFF. The DNA for the CDR3 is TGTGCCAGCAGTGAGGGGGTAGCGGGAGGCCACGGGGAGCTGTTTTTT.

The genes are TRBV19 and TRBJ2-5; 8 nucleotides line up with TRBD1. CDR3 length equals 14 residues. The germline V gene has CDR1 LNHDA and CDR2 SQIVND (reference sequence). The J segment lost 5 bases and the V segment lost 6 bases, leaving 8 bases of the junction unmatched. DNA of the CDR3: TGTGCCAGTAGCCCGGGACAGGATAGGGAGACCCAGTACTTC. Its translation: CASSPGQDRETQYF.

J is TRBJ2-1 and V is TRBV12-3 or TRBV12-4; TRBD2 matches 9 bases. The CDR3 runs to 15 residues. With V trimmed by 6 bases and J by 8 bases, 11 bases remained unmatched. CDR3 DNA sequence: TGTGCCAGCAGCCCCCTAGCGGGACGAGTTGATGAGCAGTTCTTC. Translated: CASSPLAGRVDEQFF.